This TCR beta chain was recovered during a study of T-cell reconstitution after alpha-beta-depleted transplantation in children. Unique molecular identifiers were used to barcode this TCRbeta library. One entry per CDR3 protein results from TCRdb running MiXCR on the PCR reads. The data hold a few hundred thousand distinct CDR3 sequences, with 10% to 15% observed a single time. This clonotype was seen a handful of times. No antigen is known for it. The V end was cut by 2 bases, the J end by 7 bases, with 16 bases between. Germline CDR1 reads SGHAT; CDR2 reads FQNNGV. The CDR3 is 15 amino acids. General study findings and limits: Surviving recipient T cells and thymic progenitors underlay high day-60 TCRbeta diversity in some patients. Approximately two months post-transplant, alpha-beta T cells reportedly originated from several hundred expanded graft clones. T-cell counts and diversity were attributed mostly to newly produced T cells one year after transplant.

Sequenced material: PBMCs, mostly from graft donor cells, taken 360 days after TCRalphabeta/CD19-depleted stem cell transplant. The rearrangement joins TRBV11-2 to TRBJ2-3; D may correspond to TRBD1 or TRBD2 (5 bases each). This receptor was identified in a male patient aged 10 to 17 who had a stem cell transplant for acute myeloid leukemia, so the T cells may come from the graft donor. CDR3 DNA: TGTGCCAGCAGCTTAATACGGGACGGCGGCTATACGCAGTATTTT. Translated, it gives CASSLIRDGGYTQYF.